Below are 28 T cell receptor beta chains sequenced from a single sample in a study of a mutant IDH1 vaccine in newly diagnosed glioma. The time point here: week 5, during vaccination. In the vaccine, a single dose held 300 ug of the mutant IDH1 20-mer peptide, along with topical imiquimod. TCRdb's copy holds only in-frame clones and misses some; the assay was immunoSEQ multiplex PCR. Among 32,000 or so clones, just under 85% were seen once, and the ten largest hold roughly 24%. Which antigens these TCRs recognize remains unknown. This specimen was PBMCs, taken from a glioma patient whose treatment included an IDH1 peptide vaccine. The receptors derive from a man younger than 40 with glioma.

The chain links TRBV6-5 to TRBJ1-6; D perhaps matches TRBD1 (5 bases). Germline CDR1 is MNHEY and CDR2 is SVGAGI. The CDR3 contains 14 residues. Deletions cut 2 bases from V and 7 bases from J, with 9 bases between. The CDR3 is CASSYRGENSPLHF. CDR3 sequence (DNA): TGTGCCAGCAGTTACAGGGGTGAAAATTCACCCCTCCACTTT.

The rearrangement uses TRBV28 and TRBJ2-7; D is uncertain. The CDR3 contains 11 residues. Trimming removed 5 bases at V and 4 bases at J, with 6 bases between. Looked up from germline, CDR1 is MDHEN and CDR2 is SYDVKM. CDR3 amino acids: CASSPHYEQYF. The CDR3, as DNA: TGTGCCAGCAGTCCCCATTACGAGCAGTACTTC. The full variable domain, rest sourced from reference TRBV28 and TRBJ2-7, is DVKVTQSSRYLVKRTGEKVFLECVQDMDHENMFWYRQDPGLGLRLIYFSYDVKMKEKGDIPEGYSVSREKKERFSLILESASTNQTSMYLCASSPHYEQYFGPGTRLTVT.

The chain recombines TRBV5-1 with TRBJ1-1, with D unresolved. Germline V gene data show CDR1 as SGHRS and CDR2 as YFSETQ. The V and J ends lost 0 bases and 0 bases respectively, with 9 bases between them. This CDR3 is 15 amino acids long. CDR3 sequence reads: CASSLDGTLNTEAFF. The CDR3 nucleotides are TGCGCCAGCAGCTTGGACGGTACTTTGAACACTGAAGCTTTCTTT.

This chain links TRBV30 with TRBJ1-5; D might be TRBD1 (5 bases). Germline CDR1 and CDR2: GTSNPN and SVGIG (reference sequence). This CDR3 is built from 15 residues. V lost 7 bases, J lost 6 bases, and 22 bases lay in between. CDR3 amino acids: CAFSLGGIGRQPQHF. The CDR3 region has the DNA TGTGCCTTTTCCTTGGGGGGAATTGGTCGTCAGCCCCAGCATTTT. Variable domain in full (rest from reference TRBV30 and TRBJ1-5): SQTIHQWPATLVQPVGSPLSLECTVEGTSNPNLYWYRQAAGRGLQLLFYSVGIGQISSEVPQNLSASRPQDRQFILSSKKLLLSDSGFYLCAFSLGGIGRQPQHFGDGTRLSIL.

This clone was counted a few times. The chain combines TRBV5-5 with TRBJ1-5; D gene ambiguous. The CDR3 consists of 16 residues. The germline gives CDR1 SGHKS, CDR2 YYEKEE (reference sequence). Between the trimmed V and J ends, which lost 0 bases and 5 bases, there was a span of 15 bases. The CDR3: CASSLEPNLNHQPQHF. CDR3 nucleotide sequence: TGTGCCAGCAGCTTGGAGCCAAATCTAAACCATCAGCCCCAGCATTTT. The full variable domain, completed using reference TRBV5-5 and TRBJ1-5, is DAGVTQSPTHLIKTRGQQVTLRCSPISGHKSVSWYQQVLGQGPQFIFQYYEKEERGRGNFPDRFSARQFPNYSSELNVNALLLGDSALYLCASSLEPNLNHQPQHFGDGTRLSIL.

This clone has only a few counts. The chain couples TRBV30 to TRBJ1-1, with TRBD1 matching 9 bases. Germline CDR1 and CDR2: GTSNPN and SVGIG (reference sequence). The junction had 6 bases not matched to a gene; V was cut back by 3 bases and J by 4 bases. The CDR3 totals 14 residues. Here the CDR3 DNA reads TGTGCCTGGAGCTATACGGGACAGGGCACTGAAGCTTTCTTT. Its protein product is CAWSYTGQGTEAFF.

This chain joins TRBV19 and TRBJ1-5, with D possibly matching TRBD1 (5 bases). The CDR3 extends over 18 amino acids. Looked up from germline, CDR1 is LNHDA and CDR2 is SQIVND (reference sequence). V was cut by 5 bases and J by 1 base, with 21 bases left in between. Here the CDR3 reads CASSPRGSGRGSNQPQHF. The CDR3 DNA is TGTGCCAGTAGTCCTCGCGGGTCAGGGCGAGGAAGCAATCAGCCCCAGCATTTT.

This clone has just a few counts. This chain joins TRBV4-2 and TRBJ2-2, with 10 positions matching TRBD2. CDR1 is LGHNA and CDR2 is YNFKEQ in the germline V gene. V shed 4 bases and J 3 bases; nucleotides not matched to a gene: 2. This CDR3 spans 15 amino acids. CDR3 sequence reads: CASSPLAGDTGELFF. CDR3 DNA sequence: TGTGCCAGCAGCCCCCTAGCGGGGGACACCGGGGAGCTGTTTTTT.

V usage is TRBV30 and J usage is TRBJ1-1, with TRBD1 identical over 7 bases. Germline V gives CDR1 GTSNPN, CDR2 SVGIG (reference sequence). V shed 5 bases and J 5 bases; nucleotides not matched to a gene: 8. The CDR3 length is 13 residues. The CDR3 loop reads CAWEGALGTEAFF. For the CDR3, the DNA is TGTGCCTGGGAGGGGGCCTTAGGGACTGAAGCTTTCTTT.

CDR3 protein: CASSGAGGWTDTQYF. CDR3 coding DNA: TGTGCCAGCAGTGGAGCGGGAGGGTGGACAGATACGCAGTATTTT. V and J are TRBV5-4 and TRBJ2-3; 10 bases are shared with TRBD2. J gave up 3 bases and V 5 bases, and 6 bases lay outside the gene matches. Germline CDR1 reads SGHNT; CDR2 reads YYREEE (reference sequence). CDR3 length: 15 residues.

The chain recombines TRBV6-5 with TRBJ2-7, with D possibly being TRBD2 (7 bases). This CDR3 spans 14 amino acids. The germline V gene has CDR1 MNHEY and CDR2 SVGAGI. V lost 6 bases, J lost 5 bases, and 17 bases lay in between. This CDR3 is CASSSTGGGHEQYF. The CDR3 nucleotides read TGTGCCAGCAGCTCGACAGGCGGGGGACACGAGCAGTACTTC.

V usage is TRBV6-6 and J usage is TRBJ1-2; D is unclear. Between the trimmed V and J ends, which lost 9 bases and 5 bases, there was a span of 19 bases. The length of the CDR3 is 14 residues. The V gene's germline CDR1 is MNHNY and CDR2 SVGAGI (reference sequence). CDR3 sequence: CASLSGPYTYGYTF. CDR3 nucleotides: TGTGCCAGTCTATCCGGGCCATATACGTATGGCTACACCTTC.

This chain uses TRBV6-1 with TRBJ2-3; the match to TRBD1 covers 7 bases. This CDR3 has 15 amino acids. The V and J ends lost 2 bases and 4 bases, in that order; junction bases with no gene match: 6. The germline CDR1 and CDR2 sequences are MNHNS and SASEGT. CDR3 protein: CASSEQGVAPDTQYF. CDR3 nucleotide sequence: TGTGCCAGCAGTGAACAGGGGGTTGCTCCAGATACGCAGTATTTT.

The chain is built from TRBV30 and TRBJ2-5; no firm D call. Looked up from germline, CDR1 is GTSNPN and CDR2 is SVGIG (reference sequence). V dropped 3 bases and J dropped 2 bases, with 10 bases sitting between them. This CDR3 is 13 amino acids long. CDR3 residues: CAWSRHLQETQYF. As DNA, the CDR3 is TGTGCCTGGAGCCGACACCTTCAAGAGACCCAGTACTTC. The variable domain in full, completed from reference TRBV30 and TRBJ2-5, reads SQTIHQWPATLVQPVGSPLSLECTVEGTSNPNLYWYRQAAGRGLQLLFYSVGIGQISSEVPQNLSASRPQDRQFILSSKKLLLSDSGFYLCAWSRHLQETQYFGPGTRLLVL.

The rearrangement uses TRBV7-3 and TRBJ1-1, with 7 bases that match TRBD1. The CDR3 sequence is 15 residues long. V was pared by 5 bases and J by 4 bases, with 10 bases of the junction left unmatched. The germline gives CDR1 SGHTA, CDR2 FQGTGA. The CDR3: CASSRNRGGGTEAFF. As DNA, the CDR3 is TGTGCCAGCAGCCGGAACAGGGGAGGAGGCACTGAAGCTTTCTTT.

J is TRBJ2-3 and V is TRBV29-1; 7 bases map to TRBD2. The CDR3 is 15 residues long. V lost 1 base and J lost 0; bases outside the gene matches: 4. Per the germline V gene, CDR1 is SQVTM and CDR2 is ANQGSEA. The CDR3 DNA reads as TGCAGCGTTGAAGGGGAGGGAGTGAGCACAGATACGCAGTATTTT. It translates to CSVEGEGVSTDTQYF.

As to this clone: The sample carries other DNA sequences with the same CDR3. The rearrangement joins TRBV10-2 to TRBJ2-7; 9 bases align to TRBD1. The CDR3 extends over 16 amino acids. Germline V CDR1 and CDR2: WSHSY, SAAADI. The trim removed 0 bases at V and 9 bases at J, leaving 12 bases unmatched. CDR3 DNA: TGCGCCAGCAGTGAGTCGAGAGAACAGGGGGCTTCTGGGCAGTACTTC. It codes for CASSESREQGASGQYF.

The chain combines TRBV5-6 with TRBJ2-1; D gene unclear. This CDR3 comprises 16 residues. Germline loops: CDR1 SGHDT, CDR2 YYEEEE. The V gene lost 4 bases and the J gene lost 0 bases, with 14 bases spanning the gap. CDR3: CASSRRRASSYNEQFF. CDR3 nucleotide sequence: TGTGCCAGCAGCCGACGACGAGCGAGCTCCTACAATGAGCAGTTCTTC.

The rearrangement uses TRBV29-1 and TRBJ2-7; the D gene is possibly TRBD1 (6 bases). Germline V gives CDR1 SQVTM, CDR2 ANQGSEA. The germline V and J ends were trimmed by 3 bases and 0 bases, with 15 bases remaining between them. The CDR3 has 15 amino acids. DNA for the CDR3: TGCAGCGTTGACAGTTTAAGCAGGGGCTCCTACGAGCAGTACTTC. Translated: CSVDSLSRGSYEQYF.

V is TRBV7-2 and J is TRBJ1-5, with TRBD1 identical over 8 bases. The trim removed 4 bases at V and 3 bases at J, leaving 8 bases unmatched. CDR1 and CDR2 (germline): SGHTA, FQGNSA. CDR3 length: 16 amino acids. The CDR3 region is CASSYTTGGYNQPQHF. The CDR3 region has the DNA TGTGCCAGCAGCTATACAACAGGGGGTTACAATCAGCCCCAGCATTTT.

V and J are TRBV5-4 and TRBJ1-1; a possible D gene is TRBD1 (5 bases). V lost 4 bases to trimming and J lost 1 base, with 11 bases between them. This CDR3 contains 14 residues. Looked up from germline, CDR1 is SGHNT and CDR2 is YYREEE (reference sequence). CDR3 loop: CASSPDGGNTEAFF. As DNA, the CDR3 is TGTGCCAGCAGCCCGGACGGGGGGAACACTGAAGCTTTCTTT.

This clone appeared once. Its ends do not fully match the called genes, so a read error is possible. V and J are TRBV2 and TRBJ2-7; 8 bases align to TRBD2. The CDR3 has 16 amino acids. Germline V gene lookup returns CDR1 SNHLY and CDR2 FYNNEI. CDR3 coding DNA: TGTGCCAGCAGGGAAGATAGCGGGAACTTTCCCTACGAGCAGTACTTC. It encodes CASREDSGNFPYEQYF.

The V call is TRBV5-5, the J call TRBJ1-5; D perhaps matches TRBD1 (5 bases). CDR3 size: 17 residues. The germline CDR1 and CDR2 sequences are SGHKS and YYEKEE (reference sequence). The V gene lost 3 bases and the J gene lost 3 bases, with 19 bases spanning the gap. In DNA, the CDR3 is TGTGCCAGCAGCTCCCAGGCACAGGCGGTCCCCAATCAGCCCCAGCATTTT. Translation: CASSSQAQAVPNQPQHF. Using reference TRBV5-5 and TRBJ1-5 for the parts outside the CDR3, the full variable domain is DAGVTQSPTHLIKTRGQQVTLRCSPISGHKSVSWYQQVLGQGPQFIFQYYEKEERGRGNFPDRFSARQFPNYSSELNVNALLLGDSALYLCASSSQAQAVPNQPQHFGDGTRLSIL.

This CDR3 reads CASSKTGGAVGEQYF. CDR3 in DNA: TGTGCCAGCAGCAAAACGGGGGGTGCAGTCGGGGAGCAGTACTTC. This chain uses TRBV9 with TRBJ2-7, with 7 bases that match TRBD2. Germline V gives CDR1 SGDLS, CDR2 YYNGEE. The CDR3 is made up of 15 amino acids. With V trimmed by 4 bases and J by 7 bases, 14 bases remained unmatched.

This clone was seen only a few times. This chain links TRBV5-1 with TRBJ1-1; unclear D gene. Germline CDR1 is SGHRS and CDR2 is YFSETQ. The CDR3 runs 21 residues. The ends were cut back, 2 bases at V and 0 bases at J, with 29 bases in the middle. This chain's CDR3 is CASSLWTGRLASSGMNTEAFF. The DNA of the CDR3 is TGCGCCAGCAGCTTATGGACTGGACGATTGGCCAGTAGCGGCATGAACACTGAAGCTTTCTTT.

The V call is TRBV10-3, the J call TRBJ2-1; tentative D call: TRBD1 (6 bases). V was cut by 3 bases and J by 8 bases, with 8 bases left in between. Per the germline V gene, CDR1 is ENHRY and CDR2 is SYGVKD. The CDR3 is made up of 12 amino acids. CDR3 protein: CAISDTGYEQFF. CDR3 sequence (DNA): TGTGCCATCAGTGATACAGGGTATGAGCAGTTCTTC.

Only a few counts were recorded for this clone. The chain links TRBV7-3 to TRBJ1-1, with unresolved D. Germline lookup yields CDR1 SGHTA and CDR2 FQGTGA. Trimming cost V 3 bases and J 0 bases, with 11 bases left between them. This CDR3 has 15 amino acids. CDR3 DNA sequence: TGTGCCAGCAGCTTCTCCGGTGAATTGAACACTGAAGCTTTCTTT. Protein sequence: CASSFSGELNTEAFF.

This rearrangement joins TRBV4-1 to TRBJ2-1; 7 nucleotides align to TRBD1. This CDR3 has 17 residues. V lost 3 bases, J lost 0 bases, and 8 bases stayed unmatched. Germline-derived CDR1 and CDR2 are MGHRA and YSYEKL. CDR3 in DNA: TGCGCCAGCAGCCAGGGACAGCTGAAACGCTCCTACAATGAGCAGTTCTTC. This encodes CASSQGQLKRSYNEQFF.